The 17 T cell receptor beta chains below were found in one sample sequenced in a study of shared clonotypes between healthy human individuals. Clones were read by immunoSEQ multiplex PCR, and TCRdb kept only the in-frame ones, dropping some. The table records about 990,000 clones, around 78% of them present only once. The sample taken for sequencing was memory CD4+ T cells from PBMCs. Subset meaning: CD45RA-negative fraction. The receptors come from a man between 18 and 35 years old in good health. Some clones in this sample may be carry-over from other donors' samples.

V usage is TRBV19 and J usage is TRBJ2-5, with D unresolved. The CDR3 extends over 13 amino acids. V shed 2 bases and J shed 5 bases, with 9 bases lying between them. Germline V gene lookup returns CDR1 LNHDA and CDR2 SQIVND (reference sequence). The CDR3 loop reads CASSISSVETQYF. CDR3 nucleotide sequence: TGTGCCAGTAGTATATCCTCCGTTGAGACCCAGTACTTC.

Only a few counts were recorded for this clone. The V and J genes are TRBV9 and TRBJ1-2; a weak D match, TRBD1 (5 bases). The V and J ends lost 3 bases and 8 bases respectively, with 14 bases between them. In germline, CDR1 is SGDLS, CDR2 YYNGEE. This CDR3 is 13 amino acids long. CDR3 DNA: TGTGCCAGCAGCGCGGCCCCTGAGGGGGGCTACACCTTC. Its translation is CASSAAPEGGYTF.

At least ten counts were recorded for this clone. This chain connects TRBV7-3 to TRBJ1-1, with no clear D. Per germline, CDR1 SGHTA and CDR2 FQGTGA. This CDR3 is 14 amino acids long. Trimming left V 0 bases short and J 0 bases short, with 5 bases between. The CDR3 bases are TGTGCCAGCAGCTTAACCCAGGTGAACACTGAAGCTTTCTTT. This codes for CASSLTQVNTEAFF.

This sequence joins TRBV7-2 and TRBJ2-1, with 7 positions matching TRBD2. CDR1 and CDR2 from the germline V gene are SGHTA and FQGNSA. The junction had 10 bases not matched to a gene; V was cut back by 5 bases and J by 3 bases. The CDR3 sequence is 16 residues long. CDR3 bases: TGTGCCAGCAGCGCTTTCTACGGGGAGGGCTACAATGAGCAGTTCTTC. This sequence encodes CASSAFYGEGYNEQFF. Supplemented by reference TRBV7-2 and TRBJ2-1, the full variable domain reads GAGVSQSPSNKVTEKGKDVELRCDPISGHTALYWYRQSLGQGLEFLIYFQGNSAPDKSGLPSDRFSAERTGGSVSTLTIQRTQQEDSAVYLCASSAFYGEGYNEQFFGPGTRLTVL.

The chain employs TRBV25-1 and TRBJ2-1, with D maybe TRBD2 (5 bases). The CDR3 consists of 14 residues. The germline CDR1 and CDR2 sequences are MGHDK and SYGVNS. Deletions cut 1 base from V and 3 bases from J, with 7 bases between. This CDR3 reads CASSESRGYNEQFF. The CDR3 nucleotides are TGTGCCAGCAGTGAATCCCGGGGCTACAATGAGCAGTTCTTC. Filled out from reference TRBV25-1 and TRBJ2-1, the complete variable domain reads EADIYQTPRYLVIGTGKKITLECSQTMGHDKMYWYQQDPGMELHLIHYSYGVNSTEKGDLSSESTVSRIRTEHFPLTLESARPSHTSQYLCASSESRGYNEQFFGPGTRLTVL.

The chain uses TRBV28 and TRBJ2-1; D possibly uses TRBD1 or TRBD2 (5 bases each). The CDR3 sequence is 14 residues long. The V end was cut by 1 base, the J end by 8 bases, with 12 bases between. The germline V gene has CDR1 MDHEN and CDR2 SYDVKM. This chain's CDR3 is CASSLFRGVHEQFF. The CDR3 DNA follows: TGTGCCAGCAGTTTATTCCGAGGGGTACATGAGCAGTTCTTC.

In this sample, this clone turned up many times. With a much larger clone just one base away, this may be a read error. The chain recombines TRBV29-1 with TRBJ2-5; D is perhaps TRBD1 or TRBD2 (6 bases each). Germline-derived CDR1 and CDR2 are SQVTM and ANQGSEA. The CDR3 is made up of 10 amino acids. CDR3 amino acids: CTGGGETRYF. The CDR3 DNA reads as TGCACCGGGGGCGGTGAGACCCGGTACTTC. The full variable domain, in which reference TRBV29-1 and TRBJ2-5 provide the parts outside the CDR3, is SAVISQKPSRDICQRGTSLTIQCQVDSQVTMMFWYRQQPGQSLTLIATANQGSEATYESGFVIDKFPISRPNLTFSTLTVSNMSPEDSSIYLCTGGGETRYFGPGTRLLVL.

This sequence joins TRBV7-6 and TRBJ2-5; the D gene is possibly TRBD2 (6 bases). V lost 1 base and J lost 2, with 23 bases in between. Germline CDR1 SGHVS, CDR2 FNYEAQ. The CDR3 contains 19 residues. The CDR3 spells CASSLVGLRPRGPQETQYF. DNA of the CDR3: TGTGCCAGCAGCTTAGTTGGACTACGACCCCGAGGGCCTCAAGAGACCCAGTACTTC.

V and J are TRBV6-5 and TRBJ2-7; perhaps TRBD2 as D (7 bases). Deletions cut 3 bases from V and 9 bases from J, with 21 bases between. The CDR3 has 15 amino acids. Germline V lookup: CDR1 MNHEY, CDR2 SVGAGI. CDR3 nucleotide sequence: TGTGCCAGCAGTTATGTGGGAGGGGGGGTGCAGCGGCAGTACTTC. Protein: CASSYVGGGVQRQYF.

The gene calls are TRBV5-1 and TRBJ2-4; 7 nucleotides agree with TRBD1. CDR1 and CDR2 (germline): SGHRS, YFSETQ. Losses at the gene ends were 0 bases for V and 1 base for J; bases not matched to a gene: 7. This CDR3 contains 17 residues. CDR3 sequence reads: CASSLVYRGLAKNIQYF. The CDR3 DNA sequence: TGCGCCAGCAGCTTGGTGTATAGGGGGCTGGCCAAAAACATTCAGTACTTC.

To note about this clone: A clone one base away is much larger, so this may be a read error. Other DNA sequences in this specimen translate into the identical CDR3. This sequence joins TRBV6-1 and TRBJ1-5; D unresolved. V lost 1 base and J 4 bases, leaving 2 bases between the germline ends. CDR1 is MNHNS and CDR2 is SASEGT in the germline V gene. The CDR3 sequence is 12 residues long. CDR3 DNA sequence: TGTGCCAGCAGTGAAGGAAATCAGCCCCAGCATTTT. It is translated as CASSEGNQPQHF.

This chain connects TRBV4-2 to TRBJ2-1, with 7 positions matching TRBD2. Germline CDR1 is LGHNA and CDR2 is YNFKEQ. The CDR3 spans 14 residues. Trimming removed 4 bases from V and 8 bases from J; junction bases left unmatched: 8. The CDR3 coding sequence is TGTGCCAGCAGCCCCCGGGGAGGGGACGATGAGCAGTTCTTC. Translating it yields CASSPRGGDDEQFF.

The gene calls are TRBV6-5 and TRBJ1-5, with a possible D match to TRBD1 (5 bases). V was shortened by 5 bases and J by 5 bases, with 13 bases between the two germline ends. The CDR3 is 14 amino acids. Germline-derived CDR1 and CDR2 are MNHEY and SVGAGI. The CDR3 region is CASSPGTTDQPQHF. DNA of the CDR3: TGTGCCAGCAGTCCCGGGACGACCGATCAGCCCCAGCATTTT.

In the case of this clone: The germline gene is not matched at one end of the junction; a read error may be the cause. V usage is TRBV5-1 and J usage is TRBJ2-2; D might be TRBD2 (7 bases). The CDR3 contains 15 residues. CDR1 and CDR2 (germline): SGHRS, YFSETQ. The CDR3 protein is CASSIAGANTGELLF. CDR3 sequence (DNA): TGCGCCAGCAGTATTGCGGGGGCGAACACCGGGGAGCTGTTGTTT.

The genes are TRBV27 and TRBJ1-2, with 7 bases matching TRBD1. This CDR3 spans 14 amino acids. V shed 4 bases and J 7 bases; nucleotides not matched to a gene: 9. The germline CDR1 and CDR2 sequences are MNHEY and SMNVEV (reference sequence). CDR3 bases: TGTGCCAGCAGTTCTCGGACAGGAGCGGGTGGCTACACCTTC. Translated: CASSSRTGAGGYTF.

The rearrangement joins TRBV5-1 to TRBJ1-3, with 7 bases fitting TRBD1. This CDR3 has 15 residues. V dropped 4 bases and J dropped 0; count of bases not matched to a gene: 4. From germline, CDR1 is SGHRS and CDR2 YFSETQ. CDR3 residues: CASSTQGVSGNTIYF. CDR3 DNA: TGCGCCAGCAGCACCCAGGGGGTCTCTGGAAACACCATATATTTT.

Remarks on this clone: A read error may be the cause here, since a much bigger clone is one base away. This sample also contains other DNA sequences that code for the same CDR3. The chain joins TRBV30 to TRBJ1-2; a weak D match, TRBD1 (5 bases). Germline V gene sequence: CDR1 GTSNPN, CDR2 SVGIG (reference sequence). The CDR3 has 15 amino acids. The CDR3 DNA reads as TGTGCCTGGAGCCGCGGAGGGGCTGTTAACTACGGCTACACCTTC. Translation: CAWSRGGAVNYGYTF.